The 25 T cell receptor beta chains reported below all come from one sample, sequenced in a study of blood T cell repertoires in COVID-19. Generated by immunoSEQ multiplex PCR, the TCRdb table keeps only in-frame clones and is missing some. Altogether approximately 150,000 clones are present, more than 70% being singletons, with the ten largest covering around 1.5%. The material sequenced was peripheral blood. These TCRs come from a human donor in a cohort sampled during active COVID-19.

J is TRBJ1-1 and V is TRBV4-2; 10 nucleotides agree with TRBD1. With V trimmed by 0 bases and J by 0 bases, 4 bases remained unmatched. Germline CDR1 is LGHNA and CDR2 is YNFKEQ. CDR3 length equals 17 residues. CDR3 sequence: CASSQDRTGGVNTEAFF. The CDR3 DNA reads as TGTGCCAGCAGCCAAGATAGGACAGGGGGAGTGAACACTGAAGCTTTCTTT.

The V gene is TRBV15, the J gene TRBJ1-5, with TRBD1 identical over 7 bases. Per germline, CDR1 LNHNV and CDR2 YYDKDF (reference sequence). The length of the CDR3 is 15 residues. The V gene end was trimmed by 0 bases and the J gene end by 6 bases; junction bases not matched to a gene: 5. CDR3 DNA sequence: TGTGCCACCAGCAGAGAGAACAGGGGTGGTCAGCCCCAGCATTTT. Translating it yields CATSRENRGGQPQHF.

The chain combines TRBV4-2 with TRBJ2-1, with 12 bases fitting TRBD2. The germline gives CDR1 LGHNA, CDR2 YNFKEQ. V lost 6 bases to trimming and J lost 1 base; unmatched junction nucleotides: 4. This CDR3 is 16 amino acids long. The CDR3 coding sequence is TGTGCCAGCAGGGCTAGCGGGGGGGGGTCCTACAATGAGCAGTTCTTC. Translated: CASRASGGGSYNEQFF.

The chain uses TRBV19 and TRBJ1-1; D unclear. CDR3 size: 17 residues. Trimming cost V 2 bases and J 8 bases, with 24 bases left between them. The germline V gene has CDR1 LNHDA and CDR2 SQIVND (reference sequence). The CDR3 spells CASSITRPTSGNWEAFF. The CDR3 region has the DNA TGTGCCAGTAGTATAACCCGCCCTACATCGGGTAATTGGGAAGCTTTCTTT.

The chain has TRBV11-2 and TRBJ2-3; D call uncertain. Germline V gene sequence: CDR1 SGHAT, CDR2 FQNNGV. The V and J ends lost 2 bases and 4 bases respectively, with 16 bases between them. This CDR3 contains 16 residues. The CDR3 is CASSLNRISVPDTQYF. The DNA of the CDR3 is TGTGCCAGCAGCTTAAACCGGATCAGCGTCCCAGATACGCAGTATTTT.

This chain links TRBV7-2 with TRBJ2-7; TRBD1 matches at 7 bases. The CDR3 spans 14 residues. Unmatched junction bases numbered 5, after V lost 3 bases and J lost 3 bases. Germline V lookup: CDR1 SGHTA, CDR2 FQGNSA. The CDR3 region has the DNA TGTGCCAGCAGCTTGACAGGGTTCGGCTACGAGCAGTACTTC. Translated, it gives CASSLTGFGYEQYF.

The V call is TRBV9, the J call TRBJ2-5, with a possible D match to TRBD1 (6 bases). The CDR3 length is 13 residues. From germline, CDR1 is SGDLS and CDR2 YYNGEE. V gave up 0 bases and J gave up 9 bases, with 12 bases separating them. The DNA for the CDR3 is TGTGCCAGCAGCGTAGGGGGAGAGGGGGCCCAGTACTTC. Translated, it gives CASSVGGEGAQYF. The full variable domain, its missing parts supplied by reference TRBV9 and TRBJ2-5, is DSGVTQTPKHLITATGQRVTLRCSPRSGDLSVYWYQQSLDQGLQFLIQYYNGEERAKGNILERFSAQQFPDLHSELNLSSLELGDSALYFCASSVGGEGAQYFGPGTRLLVL.

The V and J genes are TRBV6-5 and TRBJ1-4, with unresolved D. This CDR3 has 14 residues. Trimming pared 4 bases from V and 4 bases from J, leaving 10 bases between. Germline assignment: CDR1 MNHEY and CDR2 SVGAGI. This CDR3 is CASSLWQNNEKLFF. The CDR3 bases are TGTGCCAGCAGTTTGTGGCAGAATAATGAAAAACTGTTTTTT.

The CDR3 DNA reads TGTGCCAGCAGCCAAGATCGGGGGAACACTGAAGCTTTCTTT. The encoded protein is CASSQDRGNTEAFF. The rearrangement uses TRBV3-1 (or the pseudogene TRBV3-2) and TRBJ1-1, with unresolved D. CDR3 length: 14 residues. V lost 0 bases and J 1 base, leaving 6 bases between the germline ends. The germline CDR1 and CDR2 sequences are LGHDT and YNNKEL (reference sequence).

This chain uses TRBV12-3 or TRBV12-4 with TRBJ2-5; D gene unclear. This CDR3 is 13 amino acids long. Trimming shortened V by 2 bases and J by 4 bases, and 8 bases separated the two germline ends. The chain's CDR3 is CASSLTRAETQYF. In DNA form, the CDR3 reads TGTGCCAGCAGTTTAACACGTGCAGAGACCCAGTACTTC.

J is TRBJ1-4 and V is TRBV19; D remains ambiguous. The length of the CDR3 is 14 residues. Trimming stripped 2 bases from V and 7 bases from J, with 11 bases between. Looked up from germline, CDR1 is LNHDA and CDR2 is SQIVND (reference sequence). The CDR3: CASSIQWSPEKLFF. DNA of the CDR3: TGTGCCAGTAGTATACAGTGGTCGCCTGAAAAACTGTTTTTT.

V and J are TRBV20-1 and TRBJ2-5; D is undetermined. Germline values: CDR1 DFQATT, CDR2 SNEGSKA (reference sequence). Trimming shortened V by 7 bases and J by 4 bases, and 10 bases separated the two germline ends. The CDR3 extends over 11 amino acids. CDR3 sequence (DNA): TGCAGTGTCTCGAGTCGAGAGACCCAGTACTTC. Its protein is CSVSSRETQYF.

V usage is TRBV27 and J usage is TRBJ2-6; no clear D gene. Germline V lookup: CDR1 MNHEY, CDR2 SMNVEV (reference sequence). The CDR3 loop spans 15 amino acids. V lost 5 bases and J 0 bases, leaving 8 bases between the germline ends. CDR3: CASSLSFSGANVLTF. For the CDR3, the DNA is TGTGCCAGCAGTCTCTCCTTCTCTGGGGCCAACGTCCTGACTTTC. The full variable domain, in which reference TRBV27 and TRBJ2-6 provide the parts outside the CDR3, is EAQVTQNPRYLITVTGKKLTVTCSQNMNHEYMSWYRQDPGLGLRQIYYSMNVEVTDKGDVPEGYKVSRKEKRNFPLILESPSPNQTSLYFCASSLSFSGANVLTFGAGSRLTVL.

This clone came up a few times. The genes are TRBV6-2 or TRBV6-3 and TRBJ2-2; D gene ambiguous. CDR3 length: 13 residues. Germline V gene data show CDR1 as MNHEY and CDR2 as SVGEGT. Trimming took off 2 bases at V and 6 bases at J, with 7 bases between the two ends. The CDR3 reads CASSYVLSGELFF. The CDR3 bases are TGTGCCAGCAGTTACGTTCTATCCGGGGAGCTGTTTTTT.

This chain joins TRBV5-1 and TRBJ2-2; possible D gene TRBD2, 5 bases. The V end lost 3 bases, the J end lost 1 base, and 10 bases lay between the germline ends. The CDR3 length is 15 residues. Germline lookup yields CDR1 SGHRS and CDR2 YFSETQ. Here the CDR3 reads CASSYARVNTGELFF. The CDR3 DNA follows: TGCGCCAGCAGCTACGCGAGGGTGAACACCGGGGAGCTGTTTTTT.

The table lists this clone with a count of one. This chain joins TRBV7-3 and TRBJ2-3; no clear D. Germline V gene sequence: CDR1 SGHTA, CDR2 FQGTGA. Trimming took 1 base from V and 4 from J, leaving 6 bases between them. The CDR3 consists of 13 residues. The CDR3 protein is CASSLNSPDTQYF. The CDR3, as DNA: TGTGCCAGCAGCTTAAACAGTCCAGATACGCAGTATTTT.

The gene calls are TRBV6-5 and TRBJ2-3; 7 nucleotides line up with TRBD1. The CDR3 is 13 amino acids. V lost 6 bases to trimming and J lost 2 bases; unmatched junction nucleotides: 2. Looked up from germline, CDR1 is MNHEY and CDR2 is SVGAGI. Written as DNA, the CDR3 is TGTGCCAGCAGGGGGACAGCCACAGATACGCAGTATTTT. Its protein is CASRGTATDTQYF.

This sequence joins TRBV6-6 and TRBJ2-1; 8 bases align to TRBD2. Germline V gene lookup returns CDR1 MNHNY and CDR2 SVGAGI (reference sequence). Trimming removed 6 bases from V and 2 bases from J; junction bases left unmatched: 3. This CDR3 is built from 14 residues. CDR3: CASSLSGTYNEQFF. Written as DNA, the CDR3 is TGTGCCAGCAGCCTTAGCGGGACCTACAATGAGCAGTTCTTC.

This chain joins TRBV9 and TRBJ2-2; maybe TRBD2 (5 bases). The CDR3 contains 16 residues. V was cut by 0 bases and J by 0 bases, with 9 bases left in between. From germline, CDR1 is SGDLS and CDR2 YYNGEE. In DNA form, the CDR3 reads TGTGCCAGCAGCGTAGAGGTCGGGGCGAACACCGGGGAGCTGTTTTTT. Protein: CASSVEVGANTGELFF.

In this sample, this clone turned up a few times. This chain uses TRBV7-6 with TRBJ1-5, with TRBD1 identical over 7 bases. Per germline, CDR1 SGHVS and CDR2 FNYEAQ. The CDR3 has 15 residues. With 1 base clipped from V and 7 bases from J, the junction kept 7 bases outside the gene matches. In DNA, the CDR3 is TGTGCCAGCAGCTTAGGAGGGGGCGTCGGGCAGCCCCAGCATTTT. Residues: CASSLGGGVGQPQHF. The full variable domain, completed using reference TRBV7-6 and TRBJ1-5, is GAGVSQSPRYKVTKRGQDVALRCDPISGHVSLYWYRQALGQGPEFLTYFNYEAQQDKSGLPNDRFSAERPEGSISTLTIQRTEQRDSAMYRCASSLGGGVGQPQHFGDGTRLSIL.

The chain combines TRBV7-3 with TRBJ1-5; D is unresolved. The CDR3 runs to 13 residues. From germline, CDR1 is SGHTA and CDR2 FQGTGA. V shed 2 bases and J shed 5 bases, with 7 bases lying between them. The CDR3 here is CASSLEGHQPQHF. The CDR3 coding sequence is TGTGCCAGCAGCTTAGAGGGTCATCAGCCCCAGCATTTT.

The chain carries TRBV5-1 and TRBJ1-1, with 7 bases matching TRBD1. The CDR3 covers 14 residues. Germline V CDR1 and CDR2: SGHRS, YFSETQ. V gave up 5 bases and J gave up 4 bases; unmatched junction bases: 8. The CDR3 nucleotides are TGCGCCAGCAGTTACGACAGGGCGGCCACTGAAGCTTTCTTT. This translates into CASSYDRAATEAFF.

This clone has just a few counts. This chain joins TRBV11-3 and TRBJ2-3, with 13 nucleotides matching TRBD2. Germline V CDR1 and CDR2: SGHNT, YENEEA. V shed 1 base, J shed 1 base, and the junction held 8 bases outside the gene matches. This CDR3 region has 19 residues. The CDR3 loop reads CASSLGPRLAGGCTDTQYF. The DNA of the CDR3 is TGTGCCAGCAGCTTAGGACCGAGACTAGCGGGGGGTTGCACAGATACGCAGTATTTT.

V is TRBV19 and J is TRBJ2-7; 8 nucleotides line up with TRBD1. V lost 3 bases to trimming and J lost 4 bases; unmatched junction nucleotides: 2. The CDR3 consists of 13 residues. Germline V gene sequence: CDR1 LNHDA, CDR2 SQIVND (reference sequence). The CDR3 DNA sequence: TGTGCCAGTAGTATGGACAGGGCGTACGAGCAGTACTTC. It is translated as CASSMDRAYEQYF.

A single count supports this clone. This sequence joins TRBV9 and TRBJ1-6; weak D call: TRBD1 (5 bases). Trimming cost V 2 bases and J 4 bases, with 7 bases left between them. This CDR3 has 14 residues. Germline V gene data show CDR1 as SGDLS and CDR2 as YYNGEE. Written as DNA, the CDR3 is TGTGCCAGCAGCGTTCAGGGATATAATTCACCCCTCCACTTT. It codes for CASSVQGYNSPLHF.